This passage covers 23 T cell receptor beta chains from one sample sequenced in a study of Graves' ophthalmopathy and Graves' hyperthyroidism (dated by TCRdb to 2016 to 2019). Sequenced using an Illumina HiSeq 2000. TCR beta CDR3 regions were amplified from RNA transcripts for repertoire sequencing. HTBI primers and the Qiagen OneStep RT-PCR kit were used in a first-round RT-PCR, which was followed by a second-round multiplex PCR, size selection and purification. TCRdb handled the public reads itself, with Q25 trimming in fastp and clone calling in MiXCR, and kept productive beta chains. Each entry is one CDR3 protein sequence, shown with its most common DNA and genes. This sample gives about 240,000 distinct CDR3 sequences in total; roughly 50% of them show up just once. The top ten clonotypes cover around 43% of the sample. The specimen was peripheral blood. The receptors were sampled from an adult man with Graves' ophthalmopathy.

This clonotype was detected only a few times. The chain combines TRBV6-6 with TRBJ2-7; D is possibly TRBD1 (6 bases). The length of the CDR3 is 13 residues. Germline V lookup: CDR1 MNHNY, CDR2 SVGAGI (reference sequence). V gave up 11 bases and J gave up 0 bases, with 14 bases separating them. CDR3 coding DNA: TGTGCCTCCTCGCGACAGGCCTCCTACGAGCAGTACTTC. Protein: CASSRQASYEQYF.

This sequence joins TRBV5-1 and TRBJ2-7; 9 nucleotides line up with TRBD1. From germline, CDR1 is SGHRS and CDR2 YFSETQ. V shed 5 bases and J 3 bases; nucleotides not matched to a gene: 9. CDR3 length: 15 amino acids. CDR3 in amino acids: CASRGGDREIYEQYF. CDR3 sequence (DNA): TGCGCCAGCAGGGGAGGGGACAGGGAAATCTACGAGCAGTACTTC.

The chain employs TRBV20-1 and TRBJ2-7; D not certain. The V gene's germline CDR1 is DFQATT and CDR2 SNEGSKA (reference sequence). V shed 5 bases and J shed 3 bases, with 11 bases lying between them. The CDR3 sequence is 12 residues long. The CDR3 nucleotides read TGCAGTGCTCGCCAGGATTACTACGAGCAGTACTTC. It specifies CSARQDYYEQYF.

The chain uses TRBV7-3 and TRBJ2-5, with 8 positions matching TRBD1. This CDR3 is built from 16 residues. In germline, CDR1 is SGHTA, CDR2 FQGTGA. V lost 4 bases and J lost 0; bases outside the gene matches: 7. The CDR3 spells CASSSTGQGNQETQYF. In DNA form, the CDR3 reads TGTGCCAGCAGCTCAACAGGACAGGGCAACCAAGAGACCCAGTACTTC.

The chain recombines TRBV29-1 with TRBJ2-5; D perhaps matches TRBD2 (6 bases). Germline V CDR1 and CDR2: SQVTM, ANQGSEA. Trimming left V 4 bases short and J 5 bases short, with 20 bases between. The CDR3 covers 15 residues. CDR3 sequence reads: CSVGGGAGPRETQYF. For the CDR3, the DNA is TGCAGCGTTGGGGGAGGAGCAGGGCCCCGGGAGACCCAGTACTTC.

The rearrangement uses TRBV10-3 and TRBJ2-7; 7 bases match TRBD1. Germline loops: CDR1 ENHRY, CDR2 SYGVKD. The ends lost 3 bases at V and 2 bases at J; junction bases unmatched: 7. The CDR3 has 15 residues. CDR3 protein: CAISDSTGRAYEQYF. CDR3 nucleotide sequence: TGTGCCATCAGTGACTCGACAGGGAGAGCCTACGAGCAGTACTTC.

This chain connects TRBV9 to TRBJ2-7; D not resolved. This CDR3 has 13 amino acids. Germline CDR1 is SGDLS and CDR2 is YYNGEE. The V end was cut by 4 bases, the J end by 4 bases, with 12 bases between. The CDR3 here is CASSLGKEYEQYF. The CDR3 DNA is TGTGCCAGCAGCTTAGGCAAGGAATACGAGCAGTACTTC.

V and J are TRBV28 and TRBJ1-2; the D gene is possibly TRBD1 (6 bases). The CDR3 has 14 amino acids. V lost 2 bases to trimming and J lost 2 bases, with 9 bases between them. Looked up from germline, CDR1 is MDHEN and CDR2 is SYDVKM. The CDR3 DNA reads TGTGCCAGCAGTTTAGGGGACATGAACTATGGCTACACCTTC. Residues: CASSLGDMNYGYTF.

Here the CDR3 DNA reads TGTGCCAGCAGAACTAGCGGGAGTGTCTACGAGCAGTACTTC. It codes for CASRTSGSVYEQYF. The chain is built from TRBV27 and TRBJ2-5; 11 bases map to TRBD2. Gene TRBJ2-7 matches the end of the DNA better, so the J call may be wrong. Per the germline V gene, CDR1 is MNHEY and CDR2 is SMNVEV (reference sequence). The CDR3 consists of 14 residues.

Points on this clonotype: Being one base from a much bigger clone, this may be a read error. V and J are TRBV2 and TRBJ2-7, with D perhaps matching TRBD1 (6 bases). Germline V gene lookup returns CDR1 SNHLY and CDR2 FYNNEI. The length of the CDR3 is 13 residues. CDR3 protein: CVSTRQEPYEQYF. As DNA, the CDR3 is TGTGTCAGCACGCGACAGGAGCCCTACGAGCAGTACTTC.

This chain uses TRBV10-3 with TRBJ1-2; D perhaps matches TRBD1 (5 bases). Germline values: CDR1 ENHRY, CDR2 SYGVKD. The CDR3 is 15 amino acids. V shed 5 bases and J shed 0 bases, with 13 bases lying between them. CDR3: CAISSGTPSNYGYTF. The CDR3 coding sequence is TGTGCCATCAGTTCCGGGACCCCCTCTAACTATGGCTACACCTTC.

The J gene is TRBJ1-1, the V gene TRBV28; maybe TRBD1 (5 bases). The CDR3 runs 16 residues. Looked up from germline, CDR1 is MDHEN and CDR2 is SYDVKM. Trimming cost V 3 bases and J 1 base, with 15 bases left between them. The CDR3 bases are TGTGCCAGCAGTTTTGAAACTATTGGGGGGAACACTGAAGCTTTCTTT. It specifies CASSFETIGGNTEAFF.

The sample holds many counts of this clonotype. The chain is built from TRBV15 and TRBJ1-5, with D unclear. Germline V lookup: CDR1 LNHNV, CDR2 YYDKDF (reference sequence). V gave up 0 bases and J gave up 4 bases, with 7 bases separating them. The CDR3 runs 14 residues. The CDR3, as DNA: TGTGCCACCAGCAGAGAAGTGGGGAATCAGCCCCAGCATTTT. Its translation is CATSREVGNQPQHF.

This clonotype showed up many times. The chain combines TRBV25-1 with TRBJ1-3; no firm D call. The V end was cut by 2 bases, the J end by 4 bases, with 0 bases between. The CDR3 extends over 11 amino acids. The V gene's germline CDR1 is MGHDK and CDR2 SYGVNS. This CDR3 is CASSEGNTIYF. The CDR3 DNA reads as TGTGCCAGCAGTGAAGGAAACACCATATATTTT.

This clonotype was found a few times. The chain employs TRBV5-4 and TRBJ1-6, with D possibly matching TRBD1 (6 bases). The CDR3 is 16 residues long. From germline, CDR1 is SGHNT and CDR2 YYREEE (reference sequence). Trimming left V 4 bases short and J 3 bases short, with 14 bases between. The CDR3 region has the DNA TGTGCCAGCAGCACTCGACAGGACGTCTATAATTCACCCCTCCACTTT. This sequence encodes CASSTRQDVYNSPLHF.

The rearrangement links TRBV20-1 to TRBJ1-4; no clear D gene. V was trimmed by 3 bases and J by 3 bases, leaving 8 bases between them. The CDR3 loop spans 13 amino acids. Germline lookup yields CDR1 DFQATT and CDR2 SNEGSKA (reference sequence). The CDR3, as DNA: TGCAGTGCTAGTCTAGATTCTAATGAAAAACTGTTTTTT. The encoded protein is CSASLDSNEKLFF.

The chain couples TRBV5-4 to TRBJ2-7, with D possibly matching TRBD1 (5 bases). The CDR3 runs to 14 residues. Per the germline V gene, CDR1 is SGHNT and CDR2 is YYREEE (reference sequence). The V gene lost 0 bases and the J gene lost 5 bases, with 12 bases spanning the gap. The chain's CDR3 is CASSLASQGHEQYF. The CDR3 DNA reads as TGTGCCAGCAGCTTGGCATCCCAGGGCCACGAGCAGTACTTC.

This chain connects TRBV6-1 to TRBJ2-7; 10 bases are a match to TRBD1. The CDR3 sequence is 15 residues long. Trimming at V came to 5 bases and at J to 4 bases, leaving 8 bases not matched to a gene. Germline CDR1 reads MNHNS; CDR2 reads SASEGT. Written as DNA, the CDR3 is TGTGCCAGCAGTTATGACCGGGACAGGGGTTACGAGCAGTACTTC. This sequence encodes CASSYDRDRGYEQYF.

The sample holds one count of this clonotype. This chain joins TRBV7-9 and TRBJ1-3; a possible D gene is TRBD1 (5 bases). This CDR3 contains 18 residues. Germline V gene data show CDR1 as SEHNR and CDR2 as FQNEAQ (reference sequence). With 7 bases removed from V and 0 bases from J, the gap between germline ends came to 22 bases. The CDR3, as DNA: TGTGCCAGCATCCGTTTCCGAAGGGGCAGGAGCTCTGGAAACACCATATATTTT. This encodes CASIRFRRGRSSGNTIYF.

This clonotype was counted many times. The genes are TRBV19 and TRBJ1-5; no definite D call. V shed 3 bases and J shed 1 base, with 7 bases lying between them. The V gene's germline CDR1 is LNHDA and CDR2 SQIVND (reference sequence). The length of the CDR3 is 14 residues. The CDR3 DNA reads TGTGCCAGTAGTATCTCGGGGAGCAATCAGCCCCAGCATTTT. As protein: CASSISGSNQPQHF.

This clonotype was seen a single time. This clone may be a read error of a much larger clone one base away. The V gene is TRBV29-1, the J gene TRBJ1-2; TRBD1 aligns across 10 bases. Germline loops: CDR1 SQVTM, CDR2 ANQGSEA. The V gene end was trimmed by 4 bases and the J gene end by 6 bases; junction bases not matched to a gene: 2. The CDR3 covers 12 residues. The DNA for the CDR3 is TGCAGCGTTGGACAGGGGGCTGATGGCTACACCTTC. Translated, it gives CSVGQGADGYTF. The entire variable domain, with the rest obtained from reference TRBV29-1 and TRBJ1-2, is as follows: SAVISQKPSRDICQRGTSLTIQCQVDSQVTMMFWYRQQPGQSLTLIATANQGSEATYESGFVIDKFPISRPNLTFSTLTVSNMSPEDSSIYLCSVGQGADGYTFGSGTRLTVV.

This chain links TRBV9 with TRBJ1-3, with 10 positions matching TRBD1. Germline assignment: CDR1 SGDLS and CDR2 YYNGEE. The CDR3 totals 14 residues. With 3 bases clipped from V and 8 bases from J, the junction kept 5 bases outside the gene matches. CDR3 nucleotides: TGTGCCAGCAGCGACCGGGACAGGGGAGACACCATATATTTT. This translates into CASSDRDRGDTIYF.

The CDR3 loop is CASTDLFSYEQYF. For the CDR3, the DNA is TGTGCCTCCACAGACCTATTCTCCTACGAGCAGTACTTC. The chain employs TRBV12-3 or TRBV12-4 and TRBJ2-7; D not certain. There are 13 residues in the CDR3. The V gene lost 11 bases and the J gene lost 0 bases, with 14 bases spanning the gap.